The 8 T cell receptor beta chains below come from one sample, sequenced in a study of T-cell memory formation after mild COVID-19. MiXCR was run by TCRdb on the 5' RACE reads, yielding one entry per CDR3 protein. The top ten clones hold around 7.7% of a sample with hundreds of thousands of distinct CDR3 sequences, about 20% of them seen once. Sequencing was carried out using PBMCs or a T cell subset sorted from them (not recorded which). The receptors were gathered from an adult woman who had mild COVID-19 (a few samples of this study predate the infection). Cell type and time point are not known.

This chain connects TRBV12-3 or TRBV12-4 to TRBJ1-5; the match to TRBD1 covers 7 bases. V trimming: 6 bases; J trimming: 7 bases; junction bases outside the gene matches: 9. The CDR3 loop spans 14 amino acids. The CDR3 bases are TGTGCCAGCAGATCCGACAGGGTGGGACAGCCCCAGCATTTT. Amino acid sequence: CASRSDRVGQPQHF.

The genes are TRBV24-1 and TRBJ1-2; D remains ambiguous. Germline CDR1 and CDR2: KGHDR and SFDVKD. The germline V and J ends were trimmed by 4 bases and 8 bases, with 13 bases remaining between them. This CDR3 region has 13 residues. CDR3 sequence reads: CATSDGPLPGYTF. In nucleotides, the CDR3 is TGTGCCACCAGTGACGGGCCTCTCCCAGGCTACACCTTC.

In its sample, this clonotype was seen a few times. This CDR3 reads CASSLGLAEQFF. The CDR3 DNA reads as TGTGCCAGCAGCTTGGGACTAGCGGAGCAGTTCTTC. The V gene is TRBV7-2, the J gene TRBJ2-1; 10 bases line up with TRBD2. Germline CDR1 and CDR2: SGHTA and FQGNSA. Germline trimming cut 3 bases from V and 10 bases from J; bases unmatched to any gene: 0. CDR3 length: 12 residues.

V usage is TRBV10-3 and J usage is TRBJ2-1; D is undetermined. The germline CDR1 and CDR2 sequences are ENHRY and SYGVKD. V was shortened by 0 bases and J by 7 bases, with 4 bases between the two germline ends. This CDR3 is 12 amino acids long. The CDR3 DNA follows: TGTGCCATCAGTGAGTCGTTTAATGAGCAGTTCTTC. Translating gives CAISESFNEQFF.

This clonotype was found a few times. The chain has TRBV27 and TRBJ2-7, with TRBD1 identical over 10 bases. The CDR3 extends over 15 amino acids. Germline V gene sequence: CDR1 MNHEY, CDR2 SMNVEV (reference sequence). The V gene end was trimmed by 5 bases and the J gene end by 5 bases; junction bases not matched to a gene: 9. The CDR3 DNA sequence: TGTGCCAGCAGTCTGACGGGACAGGGGTCCCACGAGCAGTACTTC. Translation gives CASSLTGQGSHEQYF.

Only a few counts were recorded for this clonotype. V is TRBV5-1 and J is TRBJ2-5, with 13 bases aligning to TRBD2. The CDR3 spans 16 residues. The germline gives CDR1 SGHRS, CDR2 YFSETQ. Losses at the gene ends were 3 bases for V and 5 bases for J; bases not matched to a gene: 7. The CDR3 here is CASSSGTSGVRETQYF. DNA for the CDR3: TGCGCCAGCAGCTCCGGGACTAGCGGGGTGAGGGAGACCCAGTACTTC.

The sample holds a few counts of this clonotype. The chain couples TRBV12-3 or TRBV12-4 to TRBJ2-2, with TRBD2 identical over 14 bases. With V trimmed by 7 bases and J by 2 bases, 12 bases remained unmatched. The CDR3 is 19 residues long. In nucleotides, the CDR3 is TGTGCCAGCAACCCCGGGACTAGCGGGAGATCGGTTAACACCGGGGAGCTGTTTTTT. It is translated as CASNPGTSGRSVNTGELFF.

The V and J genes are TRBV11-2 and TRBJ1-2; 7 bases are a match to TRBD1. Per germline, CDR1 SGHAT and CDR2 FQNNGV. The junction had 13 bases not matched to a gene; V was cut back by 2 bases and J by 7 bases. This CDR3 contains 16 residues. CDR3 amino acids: CASSLFFQGERSGYTF. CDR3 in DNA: TGTGCCAGCAGCTTATTCTTCCAGGGGGAGAGGAGTGGCTACACCTTC. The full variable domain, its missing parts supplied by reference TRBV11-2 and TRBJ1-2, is EAGVAQSPRYKIIEKRQSVAFWCNPISGHATLYWYQQILGQGPKLLIQFQNNGVVDDSQLPKDRFSAERLKGVDSTLKIQPAKLEDSAVYLCASSLFFQGERSGYTFGSGTRLTVV.